This TCR beta chain stems from a study of T-cell memory formation after mild COVID-19. Across the study: Clustering of TCRs was largely donor specific.

The 5'RACE method, run with constant-segment primers, produced TCR alpha and TCR beta cDNA libraries (carrying sample barcodes and UMIs). TCRdb recomputed calls from the 5' RACE reads with MiXCR, one row per CDR3 protein. Of approximately 440,000 distinct CDR3 sequences in the sample, 20% were seen once. This clonotype appeared a single time. Its antigen remains unidentified. From germline, CDR1 is DFQATT and CDR2 SNEGSKA (reference sequence). This CDR3 has 14 amino acids. J gave up 5 bases and V 3 bases, and 9 bases lay outside the gene matches. Points from the study as a whole: Some clones that responded were present in memory (sampled pre-infection), which suggests cross-reactive memory joined.

The sequence was collected from an adult woman who had mild COVID-19 (a few samples of this study predate the infection). Cell type and time point are not known. The chain combines TRBV20-1 with TRBJ2-5, with TRBD2 matching over 7 bases. Sequencing was carried out using PBMCs or a T cell subset sorted from them (not recorded which). The CDR3 reads CSARAPTSMETQYF. In nucleotides, the CDR3 is TGCAGTGCTAGGGCCCCGACTAGCATGGAGACCCAGTACTTC.